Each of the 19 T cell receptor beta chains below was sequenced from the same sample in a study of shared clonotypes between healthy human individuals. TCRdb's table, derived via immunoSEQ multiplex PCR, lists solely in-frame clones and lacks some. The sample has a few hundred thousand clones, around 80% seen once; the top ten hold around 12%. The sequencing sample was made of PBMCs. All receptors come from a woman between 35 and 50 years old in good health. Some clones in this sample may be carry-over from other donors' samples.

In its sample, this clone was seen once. CDR3 DNA sequence: TGTGCCAGCAGCTTAGTCACTAGCTGCGAGACCCAGTACTTC. As protein: CASSLVTSCETQYF. The chain joins TRBV7-7 to TRBJ2-5, with D possibly being TRBD2 (6 bases). Germline V gives CDR1 SSHAT, CDR2 FNYEAQ (reference sequence). The V and J ends lost 1 base and 5 bases respectively, with 11 bases between them. CDR3 size: 14 residues.

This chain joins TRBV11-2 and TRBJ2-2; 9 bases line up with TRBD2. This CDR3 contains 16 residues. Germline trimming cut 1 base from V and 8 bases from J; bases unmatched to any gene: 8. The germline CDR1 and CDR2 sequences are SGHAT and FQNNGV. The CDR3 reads CASSLAAGGPGGELFF. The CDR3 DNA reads TGTGCCAGCAGCTTAGCGGCGGGAGGGCCGGGAGGGGAGCTGTTTTTT.

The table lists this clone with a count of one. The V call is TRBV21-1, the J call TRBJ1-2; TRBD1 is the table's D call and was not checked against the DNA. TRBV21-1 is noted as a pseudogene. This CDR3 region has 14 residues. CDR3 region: CASSSQGAPYGYTF. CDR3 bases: TGTGCCAGCAGCTCCCAGGGGGCGCCTTATGGCTACACCTTC.

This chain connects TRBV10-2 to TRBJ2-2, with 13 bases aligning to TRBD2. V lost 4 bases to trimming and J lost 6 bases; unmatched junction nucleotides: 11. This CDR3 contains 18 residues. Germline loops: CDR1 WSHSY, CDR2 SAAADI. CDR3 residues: CASSGFTSGRVVAGELFF. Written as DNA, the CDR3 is TGCGCCAGCAGTGGCTTCACTAGCGGGAGGGTAGTGGCCGGGGAGCTGTTTTTT.

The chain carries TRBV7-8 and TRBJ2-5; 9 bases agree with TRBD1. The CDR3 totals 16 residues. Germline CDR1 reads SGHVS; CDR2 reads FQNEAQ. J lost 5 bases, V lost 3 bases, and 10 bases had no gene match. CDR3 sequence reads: CASSFDRDRVVETQYF. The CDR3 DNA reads TGTGCCAGCAGCTTTGACCGGGACAGGGTTGTGGAGACCCAGTACTTC.

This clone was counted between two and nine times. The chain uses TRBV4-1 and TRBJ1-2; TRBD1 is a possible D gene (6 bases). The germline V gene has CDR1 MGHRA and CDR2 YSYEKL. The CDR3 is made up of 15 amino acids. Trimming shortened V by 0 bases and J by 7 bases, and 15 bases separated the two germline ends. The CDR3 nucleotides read TGCGCCAGCAGCCAAGATGAGTCAGGGGTGGGTGGCTACACCTTC. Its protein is CASSQDESGVGGYTF.

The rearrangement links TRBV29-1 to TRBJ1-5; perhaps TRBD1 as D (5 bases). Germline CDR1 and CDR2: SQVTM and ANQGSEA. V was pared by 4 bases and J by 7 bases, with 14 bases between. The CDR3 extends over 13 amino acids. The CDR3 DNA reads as TGCAGCGTTGTCTTGGCAGGGCGACAGCCCCAGCATTTT. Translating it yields CSVVLAGRQPQHF. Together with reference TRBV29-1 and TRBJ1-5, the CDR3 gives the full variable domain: SAVISQKPSRDICQRGTSLTIQCQVDSQVTMMFWYRQQPGQSLTLIATANQGSEATYESGFVIDKFPISRPNLTFSTLTVSNMSPEDSSIYLCSVVLAGRQPQHFGDGTRLSIL.

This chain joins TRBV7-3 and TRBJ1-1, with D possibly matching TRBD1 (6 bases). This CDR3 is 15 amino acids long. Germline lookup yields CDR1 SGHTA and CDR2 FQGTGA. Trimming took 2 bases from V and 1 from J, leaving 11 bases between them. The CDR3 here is CASSLHPGQNTEAFF. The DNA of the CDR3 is TGTGCCAGCAGCTTACACCCGGGACAGAACACTGAAGCTTTCTTT.

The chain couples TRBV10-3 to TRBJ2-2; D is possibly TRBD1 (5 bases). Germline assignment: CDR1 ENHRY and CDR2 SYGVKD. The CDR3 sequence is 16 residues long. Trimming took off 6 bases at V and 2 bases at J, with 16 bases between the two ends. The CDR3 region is CAISPASTENTGELFF. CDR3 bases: TGTGCCATCAGCCCAGCTTCGACAGAAAACACCGGGGAGCTGTTTTTT.

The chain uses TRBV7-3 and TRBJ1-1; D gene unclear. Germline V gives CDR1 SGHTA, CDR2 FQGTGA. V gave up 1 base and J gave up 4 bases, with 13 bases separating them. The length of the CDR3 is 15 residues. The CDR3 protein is CASSLNAGSRTEAFF. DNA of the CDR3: TGTGCCAGCAGCTTAAATGCGGGTTCTCGCACTGAAGCTTTCTTT.

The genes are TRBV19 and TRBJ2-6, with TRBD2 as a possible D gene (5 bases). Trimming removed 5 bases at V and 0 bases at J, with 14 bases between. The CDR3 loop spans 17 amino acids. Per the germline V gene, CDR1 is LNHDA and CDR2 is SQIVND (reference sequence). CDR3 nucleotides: TGTGCCAGTAGTCGGACTCGGGATTACTCTGGGGCCAACGTCCTGACTTTC. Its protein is CASSRTRDYSGANVLTF.

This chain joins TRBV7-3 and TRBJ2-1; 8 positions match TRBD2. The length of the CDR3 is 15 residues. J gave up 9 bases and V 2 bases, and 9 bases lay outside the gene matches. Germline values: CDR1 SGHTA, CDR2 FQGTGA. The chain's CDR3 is CASSLGGLGAGEQFF. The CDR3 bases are TGTGCCAGCAGCTTAGGGGGACTAGGGGCTGGTGAGCAGTTCTTC.

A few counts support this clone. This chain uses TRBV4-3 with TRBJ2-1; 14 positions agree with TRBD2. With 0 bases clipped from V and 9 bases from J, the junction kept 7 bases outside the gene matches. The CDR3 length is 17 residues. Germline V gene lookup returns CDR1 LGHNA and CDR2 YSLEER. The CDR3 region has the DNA TGCGCCAGCAGCCAAGATGGGACTAGCGGGAGAGTGGTTGAGCAGTTCTTC. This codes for CASSQDGTSGRVVEQFF.

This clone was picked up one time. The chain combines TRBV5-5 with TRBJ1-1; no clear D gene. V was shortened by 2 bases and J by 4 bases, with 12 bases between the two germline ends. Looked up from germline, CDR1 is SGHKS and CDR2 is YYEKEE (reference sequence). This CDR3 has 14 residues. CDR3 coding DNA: TGTGCCAGCAGCTTTTCCGGGGAGGGCACTGAAGCTTTCTTT. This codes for CASSFSGEGTEAFF.

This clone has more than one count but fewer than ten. The CDR3 spells CASSLEGGVEPQHF. For the CDR3, the DNA is TGCGCCAGCAGCTTGGAAGGGGGGGTGGAGCCCCAGCATTTT. The chain uses TRBV5-1 and TRBJ1-5, with D possibly being TRBD1 (6 bases). Trimming cost V 0 bases and J 8 bases, with 12 bases left between them. The germline V gene encodes CDR1 SGHRS and CDR2 YFSETQ. CDR3 length equals 14 residues.

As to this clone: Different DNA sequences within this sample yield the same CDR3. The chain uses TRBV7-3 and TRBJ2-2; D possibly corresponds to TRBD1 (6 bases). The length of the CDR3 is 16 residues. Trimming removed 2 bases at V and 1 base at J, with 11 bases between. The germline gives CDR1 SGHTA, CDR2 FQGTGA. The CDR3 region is CASSLLPGQNTGELFF. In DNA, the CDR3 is TGTGCCAGCAGCTTACTACCGGGACAGAACACCGGGGAGCTGTTTTTT. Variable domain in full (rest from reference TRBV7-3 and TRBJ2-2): GAGVSQTPSNKVTEKGKYVELRCDPISGHTALYWYRQSLGQGPEFLIYFQGTGAADDSGLPNDRFFAVRPEGSVSTLKIQRTERGDSAVYLCASSLLPGQNTGELFFGEGSRLTVL.

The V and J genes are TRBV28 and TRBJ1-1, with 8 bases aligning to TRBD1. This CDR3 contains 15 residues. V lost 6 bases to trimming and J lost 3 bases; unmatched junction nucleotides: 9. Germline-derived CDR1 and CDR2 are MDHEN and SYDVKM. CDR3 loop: CASSPTDRGDTEAFF. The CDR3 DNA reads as TGTGCCAGCAGCCCTACCGACAGGGGCGACACTGAAGCTTTCTTT. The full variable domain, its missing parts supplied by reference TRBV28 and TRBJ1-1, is DVKVTQSSRYLVKRTGEKVFLECVQDMDHENMFWYRQDPGLGLRLIYFSYDVKMKEKGDIPEGYSVSREKKERFSLILESASTNQTSMYLCASSPTDRGDTEAFFGQGTRLTVV.

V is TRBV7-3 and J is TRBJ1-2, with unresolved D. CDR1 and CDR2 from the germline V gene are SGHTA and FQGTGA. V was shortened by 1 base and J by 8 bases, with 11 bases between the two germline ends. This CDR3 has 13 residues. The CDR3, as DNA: TGTGCCAGCAGCTTAAGCGCCTTGGGGGGCTACACCTTC. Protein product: CASSLSALGGYTF.

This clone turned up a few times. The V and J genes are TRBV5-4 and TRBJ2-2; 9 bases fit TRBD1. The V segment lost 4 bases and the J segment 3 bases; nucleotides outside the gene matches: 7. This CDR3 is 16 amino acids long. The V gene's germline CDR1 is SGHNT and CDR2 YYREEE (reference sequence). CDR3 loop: CASSPRTGVYTGELFF. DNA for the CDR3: TGTGCCAGCAGCCCACGGACAGGGGTCTACACCGGGGAGCTGTTTTTT.